This paragraph reports one T cell receptor beta chain. Antigen unknown. TCRdb redid the calling of the reads with MiXCR, one entry per CDR3 protein. The sample consists of roughly 990,000 distinct CDR3 sequences, about a third of them appearing once. V lost 1 base and J lost 8; bases outside the gene matches: 7. There are 15 residues in the CDR3. Germline V lookup: CDR1 LGHNT, CDR2 FRNRAP. These data are taken from a study of T cell repertoires in cytomegalovirus infection. Study at large: Recently identified HLA-C-restricted CMV epitopes were used, and well-studied HLA-B-restricted CMV epitopes were used as well. Indicated by public TCR beta signatures were CMV infection and matching HLA type. Points from the study as a whole: The ex vivo response was dominated by HLA-C-restricted CMV-specific TCR beta clonotypes.

Sequences were derived from cultured CD8+ T cells from PBMCs, sampled from culture after CMV antigen stimulation. The chain has TRBV12-5 and TRBJ1-4; 7 nucleotides align to TRBD1. The sequence derives from a human donor in good health (CMV status not recorded). Some clones in this sample may be carry-over from other donors' samples. CDR3 bases: TGTGCTAGTGGTTTGGACAGGGGTGTTAGGGAAAAACTGTTTTTT. Its translation is CASGLDRGVREKLFF.